The rows below give T cell receptor beta chains drawn from one sample of a study of shared clonotypes between healthy human individuals. Clones were sequenced by immunoSEQ multiplex PCR, and TCRdb holds only the in-frame ones, with some missing. Of more than 600,000 clones detected, around 90% appear once; the ten largest clones hold 24%. Material: naive CD8+ T cells sorted from blood. The receptor set was obtained from a man aged 30 to 45 in good health. Each CDR3 is given with its conserved first and last residue. D genes are given only for firm matches. Expanded clones get a size class; other rows say once, few or many, or leave the size out.

D gene,J gene,V gene,clone size,CDR3 protein,CDR3 DNA
-,TRBJ2-3,TRBV7-9,once,CASSQSGRHSVVDTQYF,TGTGCCAGCAGCCAAAGTGGGAGGCATTCGGTTGTAGATACGCAGTATTTT
-,TRBJ1-1,TRBV7-8,-,CASGKQGGVTEAFF,TGTGCCAGCGGTAAACAGGGAGGGGTCACTGAAGCTTTCTTT
-,TRBJ1-3,TRBV7-9,-,CASSLEEGNTIYF,TGTGCCAGCAGCTTAGAAGAAGGAAACACCATATATTTT
TRBD2,TRBJ2-7,TRBV10-2,-,CASSGGSSGSLYEQYF,TGCGCCAGCAGTGGAGGGTCTAGCGGGAGTCTCTACGAGCAGTACTTC
-,TRBJ1-2,TRBV19,-,CASSIQGAFYGYTF,TGTGCCAGTAGTATACAAGGGGCGTTCTATGGCTACACCTTC
TRBD1,TRBJ1-5,TRBV4-2,-,CASSQDRGDRDCNQPQHF,TGTGCCAGCAGCCAAGACCGGGGGGACAGGGATTGCAATCAGCCCCAGCATTTT
TRBD2,TRBJ2-1,TRBV27,-,CASTFASGSYNEQFF,TGTGCCAGCACGTTTGCTAGCGGGAGCTACAATGAGCAGTTCTTC
-,TRBJ2-7,TRBV27,-,CASSNGQFYEQYF,TGTGCCAGCAGTAACGGACAGTTCTACGAGCAGTACTTC
-,TRBJ2-7,TRBV7-9,-,CASSLAHGGLNDEQYF,TGTGCCAGCAGCTTAGCGCACGGGGGGCTGAATGACGAGCAGTACTTC
TRBD1,TRBJ1-5,TRBV4-1,-,CASSQDLQGSVGNQPQHF,TGCGCCAGCAGCCAAGATTTACAGGGGAGTGTTGGGAATCAGCCCCAGCATTTT
-,TRBJ1-1,TRBV29-1,-,CSVEGENTEAFF,TGCAGCGTCGAGGGCGAGAACACTGAAGCTTTCTTT
-,TRBJ2-2,TRBV19,-,CASSIGVAPNTGELFF,TGTGCCAGTAGTATCGGAGTAGCCCCGAACACCGGGGAGCTGTTTTTT
TRBD1,TRBJ1-1,TRBV7-9,-,CASSPRTGPEAFF,TGTGCCAGCAGCCCGCGGACAGGGCCTGAAGCTTTCTTT
-,TRBJ1-1,TRBV7-9,-,CASSLIPNTEAFF,TGTGCCAGCAGCTTAATTCCGAACACTGAAGCTTTCTTT
-,TRBJ2-3,TRBV4-1,-,CASSQDEGSLDTQYF,TGCGCCAGCAGCCAAGATGAGGGGTCCCTGGATACGCAGTATTTT
-,TRBJ2-2,TRBV14,-,CASSPRANTGELFF,TGTGCCAGCAGCCCCAGAGCGAACACCGGGGAGCTGTTTTTT
-,TRBJ1-1,TRBV29-1,-,CSVAGGAFF,TGCAGCGTTGCTGGGGGAGCTTTCTTT
TRBD2,TRBJ2-1,TRBV7-9,once,CASSFVAGGQDEQFF,TGTGCCAGCAGCTTCGTAGCGGGAGGGCAGGATGAGCAGTTCTTC
TRBD1,TRBJ1-2,TRBV6-1,-,CASREETGIPYGYTF,TGTGCCAGCAGGGAAGAGACAGGGATCCCCTATGGCTACACCTTC
-,TRBJ2-3,TRBV29-1,-,CSVEYSATDTQYF,TGCAGCGTTGAATATTCGGCCACAGATACGCAGTATTTT
-,TRBJ2-5,TRBV11-2,-,CASSFPWDISQETQYF,TGTGCCAGCAGCTTCCCTTGGGACATCTCCCAAGAGACCCAGTACTTC
-,TRBJ1-2,TRBV5-8,-,CASSPVTDFSNYGYTF,TGTGCCAGCAGCCCCGTGACGGATTTTTCCAACTATGGCTACACCTTC
-,TRBJ2-2,TRBV6-6,few,CASSYSGQNTGELFF,TGTGCCAGCAGTTACTCGGGACAGAACACCGGGGAGCTGTTTTTT
TRBD2,TRBJ2-1,TRBV9,-,CASSDLGTSGFHEQFF,TGTGCCAGCAGCGATCTAGGGACTAGCGGGTTCCATGAGCAGTTCTTC
TRBD2,TRBJ2-7,TRBV7-9,-,CASSPGLAHSYEQYF,TGTGCCAGCAGCCCCGGACTAGCACATTCCTACGAGCAGTACTTC
TRBD2,TRBJ2-5,TRBV10-3,-,CAIREGAGGRQETQYF,TGTGCCATCAGGGAAGGAGCGGGAGGGCGACAAGAGACCCAGTACTTC
-,TRBJ2-3,TRBV10-1,-,CASSDRTATTDTQYF,TGCGCCAGCAGTGATCGGACAGCTACCACAGATACGCAGTATTTT
-,TRBJ2-3,TRBV7-2,-,CASSLPTSPREDSDTQYF,TGTGCCAGCAGCCTACCAACTTCACCGAGGGAGGATTCAGATACGCAGTATTTT
-,TRBJ2-6,TRBV7-9,once,CASRKGTGANVLTF,TGTGCCAGCAGAAAGGGAACTGGGGCCAACGTCCTGACTTTC
-,TRBJ2-2,TRBV2,-,CASVGGFGELFF,TGTGCCAGCGTGGGTGGCTTCGGGGAGCTGTTTTTT
-,TRBJ1-1,TRBV9,-,CASSRGGNTEAFF,TGTGCCAGCTCCCGTGGGGGGAACACTGAAGCTTTCTTT
-,TRBJ2-5,TRBV28,-,CASSWVRTKQETQYF,TGTGCCAGCAGTTGGGTTCGGACCAAGCAAGAGACCCAGTACTTC
-,TRBJ2-1,TRBV29-1,-,CSVEEGFNEQFF,TGCAGCGTTGAAGAGGGCTTTAATGAGCAGTTCTTC
-,TRBJ1-3,TRBV2,-,CASSGWTLRGGNTIYF,TGTGCCAGCAGTGGCTGGACACTTAGGGGTGGAAACACCATATATTTT
TRBD1,TRBJ1-5,TRBV27,once,CASSDRGHRPQHF,TGTGCCAGCAGCGACAGGGGGCATCGGCCCCAGCATTTT
-,TRBJ2-7,TRBV5-6,once,CASTDTGRSYEQYF,TGTGCCAGCACCGATACAGGGAGATCCTACGAGCAGTACTTC
-,TRBJ2-3,TRBV7-9,-,CASSLVGLATDTQYF,TGTGCCAGCAGCTTAGTTGGCCTTGCCACAGATACGCAGTATTTT
-,TRBJ1-1,TRBV27,-,CASSLEGRGYLSEAFF,TGTGCCAGCAGTTTAGAAGGGCGGGGTTATCTTTCTGAAGCTTTCTTT
-,TRBJ2-7,TRBV7-7,-,CASSWKGLHSYEQYF,TGTGCCAGCAGTTGGAAGGGACTTCATTCCTACGAGCAGTACTTC
-,TRBJ2-7,TRBV27,once,CASSLSSPHVYEQYF,TGTGCCAGCAGTTTATCGTCCCCCCACGTCTACGAGCAGTACTTC
-,TRBJ2-7,TRBV4-1,-,CASSLRLSGEGHDEQYF,TGCGCCAGCAGCCTCAGACTGTCAGGGGAGGGCCACGACGAGCAGTACTTC
-,TRBJ2-2,TRBV27,-,CASSLSALTRRVTGELFF,TGTGCCAGCAGTTTATCGGCGTTGACTAGACGCGTCACCGGGGAGCTGTTTTTT
-,TRBJ2-3,TRBV28,once,CASRKQGNIATDTQYF,TGTGCCAGCAGAAAACAGGGAAATATAGCTACAGATACGCAGTATTTT
-,TRBJ2-1,TRBV28,-,CASSFGATYNEQFF,TGTGCCAGCAGTTTCGGCGCCACCTACAATGAGCAGTTCTTC